This TCR beta chain was sequenced during a study of blood T cell repertoires in COVID-19. Study-wide background: Sample material is recorded as cDNA or gDNA derived from T cells, B-cell-depleted T cells, or PBMCs.

With 8 bases removed from V and 3 bases from J, the gap between germline ends came to 17 bases. CDR3 length equals 15 residues. CDR1 is ENHRY, CDR2 SYGVKD, per germline. Sequencing was performed with immunoSEQ multiplex PCR; in TCRdb, only in-frame clones are kept and a portion is missing. The sample consists of about 120,000 clones, 75% to 85% of them appearing once. The specimen sequenced was peripheral blood. The chain is built from TRBV10-3 and TRBJ1-5; D remains unclear. This TCR was recovered from a middle-aged man with active or convalescent COVID-19. The CDR3 loop is CAISPEARVNQPQHF. For the CDR3, the DNA is TGTGCCATCTCCCCCGAGGCCCGGGTCAATCAGCCCCAGCATTTT.